Detailed here is one T cell receptor beta chain. In germline, CDR1 is SGHDN, CDR2 FVKESK. The length of the CDR3 is 16 residues. The J segment lost 2 bases and the V segment lost 5 bases, leaving 10 bases of the junction unmatched. Sequencing relied on immunoSEQ assay v3.0, run at survey level. Sequencing used immunoSEQ multiplex PCR; TCRdb keeps in-frame clones, though not all of them. The sample holds 23,000 or so clones, 60% to 85% seen once. The sample belongs to a study of long-term antiretroviral therapy in people with HIV. The chain uses TRBV14 and TRBJ2-7, with TRBD1 matching 9 bases. The sample here was unsorted PBMCs, taken 2.1 years after starting antiretroviral therapy. This clonotype was sampled from a man aged 30-40 years with HIV. CDR3 amino acids: CASSETPGQGAYEQYF. CDR3 sequence (DNA): TGTGCCAGCAGCGAGACACCGGGACAGGGCGCCTACGAGCAGTACTTC.